This TCR beta chain was identified in a study of shared clonotypes between healthy human individuals (TCRdb year 2020). Notes on the research overall: The cohort included three men and two women between 18 and 49 years of age. For each donor, CD4 naive and CD4 memory were each run on three plates, CD8 naive on two plates, and CD8 memory on one plate. To estimate repertoire size and how much clonotypes are shared between individuals, the study performed deep sequencing of blood TCR repertoires from a few healthy adults. To increase sequencing depth and limit assay-specific biases, TCR repertoire library preparation and sequencing were carried out by different laboratories using diverse techniques. Leukapheresis yielded between about 0.85 and 10 billion PBMCs per donor.

Overall results and qualifications from the work: Sharing across several donors was observed for approximately 5% of naive CD4, under 4% of naive CD8, roughly 2.3% of memory CD4, and about 0.38% of memory CD8 clonotypes. Estimated clonotype richness was generally larger for naive than for memory subsets. Even with the large sequencing depth, rarefaction of the sorted-subset datasets indicated that sequencing was incomplete. Clonotypes shared by all four sorted-subset donors showed higher generation probabilities than non-shared clonotypes. Sampling was restricted to blood, and TCR repertoires in tissues likely differ from the TCR repertoires found in blood. Pairwise subsampling led to the expectation that sequencing depth would affect the degree of clonotype sharing among donors. The genetic and exposure-history diversity represented was limited by the small number of donors.

The CDR3 has 13 amino acids, counting the end cysteine and phenylalanine. Only CDR3 DNA is held: 39 bases, read in frame from base 1. Compared with germline, V lacks 3 bases and J lacks 5 bases; bases without a gene match: 3. As encoded in the germline V gene, CDR1 is KGHSH while CDR2 is LQKENI. CD8 naive samples were CD45RO-negative cells positively selected for CCR7, giving a CD45RA+CCR7+ population that excluded TemRA cells. Donors were healthy HIV-negative adults with no recently reported acute infections or vaccinations. All donors were Caucasian adults living in Nashville, Tennessee, USA. Blood was obtained by leukapheresis, after which PBMCs were separated by Ficoll-Histopaque density gradient centrifugation and cryopreserved in liquid nitrogen vapor phase. Analytical flow cytometry was used to check the purity and quantity of every magnetically sorted T cell population. Genomic DNA was isolated from every sorted fraction and measured by UV absorbance on a Nanodrop 2000c.

Note on this clone: Its antigen is currently not known. No base-level quality is on record; no much larger clone is a single base apart.

Using the deep immunoSEQ assay, TCR CDR3 regions were amplified from genomic DNA by multiplex PCR. Extracted genomic DNA from each cell subset was distributed evenly across all wells of several immunoSEQ 96-well plates, and each plate was treated as a replicate. Each replicate PCR for sorted subsets received approximately 200 ng genomic DNA, equal to tens of thousands of T cell genomes. The purified libraries were quantified using a Qubit 3.0 fluorometer, sized with a Bioanalyzer 2100, and then quantified again using the KAPA Library Quantification kit. Every immunoSEQ 96-well plate was sequenced on a separate single-read 150-cycle Illumina NextSeq 550 flow cell. The published analysis was carried out like this. The immunoSEQ output contained only junctional sequences without quality scores, so filtering could not match that applied to full-length reads. Sequences were annotated with PyIR, a Python wrapper for IgBLAST v1.9, using IMGT germline references to assign V/J genes and CDR3. Reads were filtered out if the reads had weak V/J assignments (E-value above 1e-6), no CDR3, stop codons, out-of-frame junctions, or ambiguous translated residues. V3J clonotypes were defined as sequences sharing the same inferred V gene, J gene, and CDR3 amino acid sequence. To compute the percentage overlap between repertoires, the number of shared unique clonotypes was divided by the size of the smaller repertoire. Three approaches were used to assess repertoire richness: RTK rarefaction, the Chao1 estimator, and Recon v2.1 estimates of unobserved clonotypes. Generation probabilities for all TCRbeta clonotypes obtained by the gDNA method from a handful of donors were computed using OLGA. TCRdb obtained this table from immuneACCESS and retained in-frame rearrangements with V and J assigned. These tables miss some clones; where compared with another copy, unresolved V genes account for less than half of the shortfall, and the remainder is unexplained. The V and J calls and the clone size are those of that table, but D and trimming were determined from the DNA. The sample table records approximately 740,000 clones; over 90% of these occur just once. The ten largest make up approximately 25% of the sample.

The TCR sequence derives from a man aged 25 to 40 in good health. The V and J genes are TRBV18 and TRBJ2-7; 8 of the junction bases match TRBD1. The sequenced sample was naive CD8+ T cells sorted from blood. What the cell subset or site label conveys for this sample: CD45RA+CCR7+. The DNA sequence is TGTGCCAGCTCACCGGACAGGGTAGACGAGCAGTACTTC. Translated, this gives CASSPDRVDEQYF.